This T cell receptor (beta chain) is from a study of cytomegalovirus exposure and HLA in healthy donors. Study-level points and caveats: Many donors shared some public TCRs, even though most TCR sequences were rare. TCR beta V- and J-gene trimming, according to a later analysis, was linked to a missense DCLRE1C variant. With DRB1 most and HLA-C fewest, TCR association rates differed between HLA loci in a later analysis.

V lost 0 bases and J lost 6, with 15 bases in between. Germline-derived CDR1 and CDR2 are LGHNA and YSLEER. This CDR3 is 16 amino acids long. Remarks on this clone: Its cognate antigen is unknown.

A multiplex PCR was run with 60 Vbeta primers and 13 Jbeta primers. TCRdb keeps only in-frame clones here, not all; method: immunoSEQ multiplex PCR. This sample has 98,000 or so clones; more than 75% occur once, and the top ten carry 1.5% to 2%. V usage is TRBV4-3 and J usage is TRBJ2-1, with D perhaps TRBD2 (6 bases). This TCR derives from a middle-aged woman in good health and CMV-seronegative. What was sequenced was PBMCs. CDR3 loop: CASSQEASVFGNEQFF. In DNA form, the CDR3 reads TGCGCCAGCAGCCAAGAGGCTAGCGTCTTCGGCAATGAGCAGTTCTTC.